This T cell receptor beta chain was recorded in a study of blood T cell repertoires in COVID-19. Study-wide context: PBMCs, B-cell-depleted T cells, or T cells provided the cDNA or gDNA that made up the material.

Authors' processing steps: Reference gene primer amplification gave estimated nucleated cell counts. TCRdb's copy holds only in-frame clones and misses some; the assay was immunoSEQ multiplex PCR. The DNA was the basis for D and trimming; V, J and clone size are from that table. Among 200,000 to 300,000 clones listed, 80% to 95% were seen once. During active infection, Seattle patients enrolled and were then monitored through disease. This CDR3 is built from 15 residues. Trimming removed 2 bases from V and 6 bases from J; junction bases left unmatched: 10. Germline V gene lookup returns CDR1 MNHEY and CDR2 SVGAGI.

The chain is built from TRBV6-5 and TRBJ2-7; 7 nucleotides line up with TRBD2. Material for sequencing was peripheral blood. This TCR was recovered from a person under 30 with COVID-19, enrolled during active disease. The CDR3 region is CASSYLQGGFAEQYF. The CDR3 DNA is TGTGCCAGCAGTTACCTTCAGGGAGGGTTCGCCGAGCAGTACTTC.